This TCR beta chain was documented in a study of T cells after yellow fever vaccination. Study as a whole: Some fractions had low cell numbers, and these were prepared with SMART-Seq v4 Ultra Low Input. Study-level results: The secondary response showed a weaker magnitude and a faster peak, day 5 versus 15.

The CDR3 contains 13 residues. Germline loops: CDR1 SEHNR, CDR2 FQNEAQ (reference sequence). V gave up 10 bases and J gave up 0 bases, with 12 bases separating them. Template-switching 5'RACE yielded the TCR cDNA; a universal primer site and UMIs were added in the process. TCRdb itself ran the 5' RACE reads through MiXCR, one entry per CDR3 protein. The sample holds 40,000 to 55,000 distinct CDR3 sequences, more than 6.5% seen once. The sample here was CD8+ T cells not binding an NS4B(214-222) dextramer, sorted from PBMCs, taken more than 40 days after the first yellow fever vaccination. V is TRBV7-9 and J is TRBJ1-1; D not resolved. The clonotype was recovered from a man between 18 and 29 years old who received the YFV17D yellow fever vaccine. CDR3: CATTPTLNTEAFF. The CDR3 DNA follows: TGTGCCACTACGCCGACCCTGAACACTGAAGCTTTCTTT. The full variable domain, in which reference TRBV7-9 and TRBJ1-1 provide the parts outside the CDR3, is DTGVSQNPRHKITKRGQNVTFRCDPISEHNRLYWYRQTLGQGPEFLTYFQNEAQLEKSRLLSDRFSAERPKGSFSTLEIQRTEQGDSAMYLCATTPTLNTEAFFGQGTRLTVV.